These 3 T cell receptor beta chains originate from one sample sequenced in a study of PD-1 blockade in classical Hodgkin lymphoma. Time point defined: cycle 4 day 1 (C4D1), after 5 to 7 weeks of nivolumab. Each and every patient relapsed after autologous stem cell transplantation, and patients got differing brentuximab vedotin exposure. Clones were sequenced by immunoSEQ multiplex PCR, and TCRdb holds only the in-frame ones, with some missing. The sample has about 44,000 clones; 60% to 70% are singletons. The input for sequencing was peripheral blood mononuclear cells (PBMCs), taken before the fourth cycle of nivolumab. These receptors originate from a human donor with classical Hodgkin lymphoma.

The CDR3: CASSPPGRGNYGYTF. DNA for the CDR3: TGCGCCAGCAGCCCACCGGGCAGGGGGAACTATGGCTACACCTTC. The chain recombines TRBV4-1 with TRBJ1-2; 7 positions agree with TRBD1. CDR1 and CDR2 (germline): MGHRA, YSYEKL. V was pared by 4 bases and J by 2 bases, with 7 bases of the junction left unmatched. The CDR3 consists of 15 residues.

The table lists this clone with a few counts. V and J are TRBV5-1 and TRBJ2-5; D tentatively fits TRBD1 or TRBD2 (5 bases each). V dropped 9 bases and J dropped 7 bases, with 19 bases sitting between them. The CDR3 sequence is 13 residues long. Germline V lookup: CDR1 SGHRS, CDR2 YFSETQ. The CDR3 DNA is TGCGCCACCCGGGACGAAATTTTAGGGACCCAGTACTTC. Translated: CATRDEILGTQYF. The full variable domain, completed using reference TRBV5-1 and TRBJ2-5, is KAGVTQTPRYLIKTRGQQVTLSCSPISGHRSVSWYQQTPGQGLQFLFEYFSETQRNKGNFPGRFSGRQFSNSRSEMNVSTLELGDSALYLCATRDEILGTQYFGPGTRLLVL.

This clone was found a few times. The chain recombines TRBV9 with TRBJ2-1; D call uncertain. This CDR3 contains 15 residues. V was pared by 4 bases and J by 0 bases, with 11 bases between. The germline CDR1 and CDR2 sequences are SGDLS and YYNGEE. Here the CDR3 reads CASSTGPDSYNEQFF. DNA for the CDR3: TGTGCCAGCAGCACCGGGCCCGACTCCTACAATGAGCAGTTCTTC.